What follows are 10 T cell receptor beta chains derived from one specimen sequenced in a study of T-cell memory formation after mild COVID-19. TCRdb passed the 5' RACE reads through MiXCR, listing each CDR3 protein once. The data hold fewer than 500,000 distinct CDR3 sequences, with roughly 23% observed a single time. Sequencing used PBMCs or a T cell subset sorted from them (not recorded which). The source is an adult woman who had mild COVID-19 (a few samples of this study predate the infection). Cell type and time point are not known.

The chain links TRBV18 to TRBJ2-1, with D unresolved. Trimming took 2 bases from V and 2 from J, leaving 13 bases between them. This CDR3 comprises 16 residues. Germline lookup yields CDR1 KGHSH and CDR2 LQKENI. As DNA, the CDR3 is TGTGCCAGCTCACCAGTCCCCCCGACTCCCTACAATGAGCAGTTCTTC. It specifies CASSPVPPTPYNEQFF. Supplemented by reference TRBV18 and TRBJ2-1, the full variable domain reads NAGVMQNPRHLVRRRGQEARLRCSPMKGHSHVYWYRQLPEEGLKFMVYLQKENIIDESGMPKERFSAEFPKEGPSILRIQQVVRGDSAAYFCASSPVPPTPYNEQFFGPGTRLTVL.

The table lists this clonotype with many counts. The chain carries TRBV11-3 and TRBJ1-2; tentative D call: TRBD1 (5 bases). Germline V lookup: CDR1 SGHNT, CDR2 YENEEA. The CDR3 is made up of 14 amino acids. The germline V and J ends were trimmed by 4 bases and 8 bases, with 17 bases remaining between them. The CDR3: CASSSTQGLGGYTF. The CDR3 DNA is TGTGCCAGCAGCTCAACCCAGGGCCTTGGGGGCTACACCTTC.

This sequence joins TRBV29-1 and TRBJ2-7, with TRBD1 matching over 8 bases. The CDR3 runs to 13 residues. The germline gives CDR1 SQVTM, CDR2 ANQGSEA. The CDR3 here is CSARDRYLLEQYF. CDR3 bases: TGCAGTGCGCGGGACAGGTATCTGCTCGAGCAGTACTTC.

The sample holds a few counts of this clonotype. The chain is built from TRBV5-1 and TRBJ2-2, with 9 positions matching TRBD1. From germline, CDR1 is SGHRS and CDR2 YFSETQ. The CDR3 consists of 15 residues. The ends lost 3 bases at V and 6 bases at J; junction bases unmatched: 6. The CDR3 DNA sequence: TGCGCCAGCAGCTCCCGGGACAGGGCGCCCGGGGAGCTGTTTTTT. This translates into CASSSRDRAPGELFF.

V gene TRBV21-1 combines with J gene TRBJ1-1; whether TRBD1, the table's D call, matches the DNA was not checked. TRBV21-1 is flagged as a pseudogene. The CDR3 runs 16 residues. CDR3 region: CASSKAQGQGNTEAFF. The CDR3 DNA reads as TGTGCCAGCAGCAAAGCGCAAGGACAGGGGAACACTGAAGCTTTCTTT.

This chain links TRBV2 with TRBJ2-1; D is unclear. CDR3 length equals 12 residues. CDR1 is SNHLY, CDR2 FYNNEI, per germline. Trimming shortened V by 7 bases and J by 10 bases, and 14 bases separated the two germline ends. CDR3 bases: TGTGCCAGCACACTCGAAAGATTCGAGCAGTTCTTC. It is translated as CASTLERFEQFF.

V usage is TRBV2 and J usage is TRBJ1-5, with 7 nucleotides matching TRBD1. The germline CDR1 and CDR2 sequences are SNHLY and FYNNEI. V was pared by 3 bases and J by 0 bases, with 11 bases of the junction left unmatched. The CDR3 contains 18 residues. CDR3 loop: CASSESRDSTHSNQPQHF. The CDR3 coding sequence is TGTGCCAGCAGTGAGTCCCGGGACAGTACGCATAGCAATCAGCCCCAGCATTTT.

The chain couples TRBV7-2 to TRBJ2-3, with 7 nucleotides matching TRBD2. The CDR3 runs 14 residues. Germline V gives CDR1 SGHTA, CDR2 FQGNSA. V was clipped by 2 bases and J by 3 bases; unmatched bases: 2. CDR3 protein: CASSLQAGTDTQYF. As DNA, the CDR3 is TGTGCCAGCAGCTTACAAGCGGGGACAGATACGCAGTATTTT.

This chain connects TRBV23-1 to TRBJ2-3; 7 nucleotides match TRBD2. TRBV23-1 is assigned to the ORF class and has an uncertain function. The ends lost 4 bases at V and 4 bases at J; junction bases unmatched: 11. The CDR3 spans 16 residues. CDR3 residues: CASSPRSQGGPDTQYF. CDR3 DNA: TGCGCCAGCAGTCCAAGGAGCCAGGGAGGGCCAGATACGCAGTATTTT.

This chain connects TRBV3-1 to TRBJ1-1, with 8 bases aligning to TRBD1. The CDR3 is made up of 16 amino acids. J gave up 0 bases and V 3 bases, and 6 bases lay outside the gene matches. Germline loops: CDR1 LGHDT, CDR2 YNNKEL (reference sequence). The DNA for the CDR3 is TGTGCCAGCAGCCAGGGGACAGGACGCATGAACACTGAAGCTTTCTTT. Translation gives CASSQGTGRMNTEAFF.